This TCR beta chain appears in the sequencing data of a study of cytomegalovirus exposure and HLA in healthy donors. This CDR3 is 15 amino acids long. Germline V CDR1 and CDR2: SGHTS, YDEGEE. Losses at the gene ends were 4 bases for V and 0 bases for J; bases not matched to a gene: 4. PCR was performed using 60 Vbeta and 13 Jbeta primers. Libraries were prepared by immunoSEQ multiplex PCR; TCRdb keeps only in-frame clonotypes and omits some of them. The profile shows under 150,000 clones, 70% to 85% of them singletons. The genes are TRBV5-8 and TRBJ1-1; 9 bases are shared with TRBD1. The TCR was taken from a woman aged 55-69 years in good health and CMV-seropositive. The sequenced sample was PBMCs. The CDR3 region is CASSPGQGMNTEAFF. The CDR3 DNA reads as TGTGCCAGCAGCCCGGGACAGGGTATGAACACTGAAGCTTTCTTT.